The rows below give T cell receptor beta chains drawn from one sample of a study of cytomegalovirus exposure and HLA in healthy donors. Only in-frame clones appear in the TCRdb table, and some are missing; sequencing was by immunoSEQ multiplex PCR. The sample carries 150,000 to 200,000 clones, 84% recorded once. The sequencing sample was made of PBMCs. All receptors come from a man aged 50-60 years in good health and CMV-seropositive. CDR3s include the opening cysteine and the closing phenylalanine or tryptophan. The D gene is left open where the match is weak. The size of a clone is reported for some rows only, either as once, few or many, or as a class for expanded clones.

D gene | J gene | V gene | clone size | CDR3 DNA | CDR3 protein
- | TRBJ2-1 | TRBV19 | once | TGTGCCAGTAGACCTTCGAGTCAACTCGGCAATGAGCAGTTCTTC | CASRPSSQLGNEQFF
- | TRBJ1-2 | TRBV18 | - | TGTGCCAGCTCACTTGGAGGACGGGATCATATGATGGGCTACACCTTC | CASSLGGRDHMMGYTF
TRBD1 | TRBJ1-5 | TRBV2 | few | TGTGCCAGCAGTGGAGCCACCGGGACAGGAGTCAATCAGCCCCAGCATTTT | CASSGATGTGVNQPQHF
- | TRBJ1-1 | TRBV14 | - | TGTGCCAGCAGCCAGGATCGACAGGAGGTGAACACTGAAGCTTTCTTT | CASSQDRQEVNTEAFF
- | TRBJ1-5 | TRBV7-9 | - | TGTGCCAGCAGCTTAAATGGGGCGAATCAGCCCCAGCATTTT | CASSLNGANQPQHF
TRBD1 | TRBJ2-2 | TRBV7-3 | - | TGTGCCAGCAGCTTTCTGGGACAGGGGGCGGGTTACACCGGGGAGCTGTTTTTT | CASSFLGQGAGYTGELFF
- | TRBJ2-7 | TRBV10-3 | - | TGTGCCGCAAATGGGGGGGCCAGGGGAGTCGAGCAGTACTTC | CAANGGARGVEQYF
TRBD1 | TRBJ2-1 | TRBV5-1 | - | TGCGCCAGCAGCCCGGAAGGGACAGGGGGGCTTCCCTACAATGAGCAGTTCTTC | CASSPEGTGGLPYNEQFF
TRBD2 | TRBJ2-1 | TRBV7-6 | - | TGTGCCAGCAGTACGGGACTACCACAGAATGAGCAGTTCTTC | CASSTGLPQNEQFF
TRBD2 | TRBJ2-3 | TRBV11-3 | - | TGTGCCAGCAGCACCCACGAGCGGGGGAACACAGATACGCAGTATTTT | CASSTHERGNTDTQYF
- | TRBJ1-6 | TRBV4-1 | - | TGCGCCAGCAGCCAATCACGGGGGTCATATTCACCCCTCCACTTT | CASSQSRGSYSPLHF
TRBD1 | TRBJ2-2 | TRBV5-4 | - | TGTGCCAGCAGTTCCGGGACAGAGAACACCGGGGAGCTGTTTTTT | CASSSGTENTGELFF
TRBD1 | TRBJ1-2 | TRBV19 | - | TGTGCCAGTAGTACCCCGGAAGGGGGCTGGTATGGCTACACCTTC | CASSTPEGGWYGYTF
TRBD2 | TRBJ2-2 | TRBV19 | - | TGTGCCAGTAAGCGGGGCCAAAACACCGGGGAGCTGTTTTTT | CASKRGQNTGELFF
TRBD1 | TRBJ1-6 | TRBV30 | - | TGTGCCTGGAGTGTAATAGGAGGGACAGACTCTTATAATTCACCCCTCCACTTT | CAWSVIGGTDSYNSPLHF
- | TRBJ2-1 | TRBV18 | - | TGTGCCAGCTCACTTGAAGCGGGTTACTACAATGAGCAGTTCTTC | CASSLEAGYYNEQFF
TRBD2 | TRBJ2-3 | TRBV6-4 | - | TGTGCCAGCAGTGAAGGGACTAGCGGGAGGAGGTGTGGGCAGTATTTT | CASSEGTSGRRCGQYF
- | TRBJ2-5 | TRBV2 | - | TGTGCCAGCAGTGTCGGCCTCGCGGGAGAGACCCAGTACTTC | CASSVGLAGETQYF
- | TRBJ1-1 | TRBV9 | - | TGTGCCAGCAGCGTAGGGGTAGGGGCCGGGCCGAGGACTGAAGCTTTCTTT | CASSVGVGAGPRTEAFF
- | TRBJ1-5 | TRBV5-6 | - | TGTGCCAGCAGTTCAGGACACCTTGGCGGCAATCAGCCCCAGCATTTT | CASSSGHLGGNQPQHF
TRBD1 | TRBJ1-6 | TRBV6-5 | - | TGTGCCAGCAAAGGGGGACAGTATAATTCACCCCTCCACTTT | CASKGGQYNSPLHF
- | TRBJ2-5 | TRBV7-9 | - | TGTGCCAGCAGCCTCCGGGGTTCGGGGAAGCAGCCTCAAGAGACCCAGTACTTC | CASSLRGSGKQPQETQYF
- | TRBJ1-4 | TRBV6-1 | - | TGTGCCAGTAGTGTCGGGGACTCAATTTCGAATGAAAAACTGTTTTTT | CASSVGDSISNEKLFF
TRBD1 | TRBJ1-3 | TRBV5-1 | - | TGCGCCAGCCAACAGACAGGGGGTGGAAACACCATATATTTT | CASQQTGGGNTIYF
- | TRBJ1-1 | TRBV5-1 | - | TGCGCCAGCAGCTTGAACTTGAACACTGAAGCTTTCTTT | CASSLNLNTEAFF
- | TRBJ1-2 | TRBV6-6 | few | TGTGCCAGCAGTCGTGATGGCTACACCTTC | CASSRDGYTF
- | TRBJ1-3 | TRBV9 | once | TGTGCCAGCAGCGGGACAGCCTCTGGAAACACCATATATTTT | CASSGTASGNTIYF
- | TRBJ2-5 | TRBV11-2 | - | TGTGCCAGCAGCTTGGGGTTAGGGGGGGAAGAGACCCAGTACTTC | CASSLGLGGEETQYF
TRBD2 | TRBJ2-5 | TRBV4-2 | - | TGTGCCAGCAGCCAAGACTACAGGACTAGCGAGGAGACCCAGTACTTC | CASSQDYRTSEETQYF
- | TRBJ1-5 | TRBV5-4 | - | TGTGCCAGCAGCTTGGGGACGGGAAATCAGCCCCAGCATTTT | CASSLGTGNQPQHF
- | TRBJ2-3 | TRBV5-1 | - | TGCGCCAGCAGCTTGGGCGCCCGCACAGATACGCAGTATTTT | CASSLGARTDTQYF
TRBD2 | TRBJ2-3 | TRBV5-6 | - | TGTGCCAGCAGGCCTAGCGGGAGGGGGCGTACAGATACGCAGTATTTT | CASRPSGRGRTDTQYF
- | TRBJ2-2 | TRBV2 | - | TGTGCCAGCAGTGAACAGGGGACGAACACCGGGGAGCTGTTTTTT | CASSEQGTNTGELFF